Listed here are 23 T cell receptor beta chains from one sample, sequenced in a study of immune evolution from preneoplasia to lung adenocarcinoma. Sequenced by immunoSEQ multiplex PCR; TCRdb stores in-frame clones only, minus some. The sample includes 20,000 to 25,000 clones, roughly 75% of them seen just once. Source material: FFPE invasive lung adenocarcinoma tissue. The receptors originated from a person aged 55 to 75 with lung adenocarcinoma.

For this clone: The junction differs from germline at one of its ends, possibly a read error. The V call is TRBV28, the J call TRBJ2-5, with D perhaps matching TRBD2 (6 bases). The CDR3 runs to 11 residues. Germline V CDR1 and CDR2: MDHEN, SYDVKM. The CDR3 loop reads CASSSGRGVDF. The CDR3 DNA is TGTGCCAGCAGTTCCGGGCGGGGAGTGGACTTC.

This clone was observed a few times. The V gene is TRBV7-2, the J gene TRBJ1-1, with TRBD1 matching over 8 bases. The CDR3 sequence is 15 residues long. Germline loops: CDR1 SGHTA, CDR2 FQGNSA. J was trimmed by 3 bases and V by 2 bases; bases with no gene match: 5. This chain's CDR3 is CASSLPRGRYTEAFF. The CDR3 nucleotides read TGTGCCAGCAGCTTACCCAGGGGGCGTTACACTGAAGCTTTCTTT.

The chain has TRBV15 and TRBJ1-2; perhaps TRBD1 as D (5 bases). CDR3 length: 13 amino acids. The V end was cut by 6 bases, the J end by 4 bases, with 12 bases between. Germline V CDR1 and CDR2: LNHNV, YYDKDF (reference sequence). CDR3 nucleotide sequence: TGTGCCACCAGTCCTCCGGGGGGCTATGGCTACACCTTC. Translation: CATSPPGGYGYTF.

This chain links TRBV13 with TRBJ1-1, with D possibly matching TRBD1 (5 bases). The V end was cut by 6 bases, the J end by 6 bases, with 11 bases between. The CDR3 length is 12 residues. CDR1 and CDR2 (germline): PRHDT, FYEKMQ (reference sequence). CDR3 in DNA: TGTGCCAGCAGGAAGGGGAGCGCTGAAGCTTTCTTT. Translated: CASRKGSAEAFF.

J is TRBJ2-3 and V is TRBV2, with a tentative D call TRBD2 (6 bases). The length of the CDR3 is 14 residues. Germline CDR1 and CDR2: SNHLY and FYNNEI. The V end lost 1 base, the J end lost 5 bases, and 10 bases lay between the germline ends. CDR3 sequence (DNA): TGTGCCAGCAGTGAAGGAGTAGCGGTAGATACGCAGTATTTT. It encodes CASSEGVAVDTQYF.

The chain joins TRBV27 to TRBJ2-7, with D perhaps being TRBD1 or TRBD2 (5 bases each). Trimming shortened V by 2 bases and J by 6 bases, and 14 bases separated the two germline ends. The CDR3 contains 14 residues. Germline V gene sequence: CDR1 MNHEY, CDR2 SMNVEV (reference sequence). CDR3 region: CASSLRAGRGEQYF. CDR3 sequence (DNA): TGTGCCAGCAGTTTACGGGCAGGGAGAGGCGAGCAGTACTTC.

J is TRBJ2-5 and V is TRBV29-1; 8 bases are a match to TRBD1. Looked up from germline, CDR1 is SQVTM and CDR2 is ANQGSEA. J gave up 5 bases and V 7 bases, and 6 bases lay outside the gene matches. The CDR3 is made up of 12 amino acids. Here the CDR3 DNA reads TGCAGCGCCCGGACAGGGTTGGAGACCCAGTACTTC. Translated: CSARTGLETQYF.

Only a few counts were recorded for this clone. CDR3 loop: CASGLVPGGTGRYTF. The CDR3 coding sequence is TGTGCTAGTGGTTTAGTTCCCGGGGGGACAGGCAGGTACACCTTC. V and J are TRBV12-5 and TRBJ1-2, with 8 bases that match TRBD1. The CDR3 sequence is 15 residues long. Losses at the gene ends were 3 bases for V and 11 bases for J; bases not matched to a gene: 14. Per germline, CDR1 LGHNT and CDR2 FRNRAP.

The chain is built from TRBV10-2 and TRBJ2-7; D perhaps matches TRBD2 (5 bases). The CDR3 consists of 15 residues. V was pared by 3 bases and J by 3 bases, with 15 bases between. The germline V gene has CDR1 WSHSY and CDR2 SAAADI. The DNA of the CDR3 is TGCGCCAGCAGTGAAACCGGGGTGTCGGTCTACGAGCAGTACTTC. Its translation is CASSETGVSVYEQYF.

The table lists this clone with a few counts. The V and J genes are TRBV5-1 and TRBJ2-5; D unresolved. Looked up from germline, CDR1 is SGHRS and CDR2 is YFSETQ. V was cut by 2 bases and J by 9 bases, with 11 bases left in between. The CDR3 extends over 12 amino acids. In DNA, the CDR3 is TGCGCCAGCAGCTTCCGACCCTTCTCCCAGTACTTC. It encodes CASSFRPFSQYF.

The chain joins TRBV7-2 to TRBJ2-7, with D possibly TRBD1 on 6 matching bases. CDR1 and CDR2 from the germline V gene are SGHTA and FQGNSA. The V gene lost 4 bases and the J gene lost 9 bases, with 16 bases spanning the gap. There are 13 residues in the CDR3. CDR3 protein: CASSWRQDLGQYF. The CDR3 DNA sequence: TGTGCCAGCAGCTGGCGACAGGACCTAGGGCAGTACTTC. Filled out from reference TRBV7-2 and TRBJ2-7, the complete variable domain reads GAGVSQSPSNKVTEKGKDVELRCDPISGHTALYWYRQSLGQGLEFLIYFQGNSAPDKSGLPSDRFSAERTGGSVSTLTIQRTQQEDSAVYLCASSWRQDLGQYFGPGTRLTVT.

The chain has TRBV9 and TRBJ2-7, with a weak D call TRBD2 (5 bases). The CDR3 is made up of 14 amino acids. The V gene lost 0 bases and the J gene lost 2 bases, with 9 bases spanning the gap. From germline, CDR1 is SGDLS and CDR2 YYNGEE. CDR3 in amino acids: CASSVGADAYEQYF. The CDR3 DNA is TGTGCCAGCAGCGTAGGAGCGGACGCCTACGAGCAGTACTTC.

As DNA, the CDR3 is TGTGCCACCAGCAGAGATCTAGCGGGTGGGTACGAGCAGTACTTC. Translated: CATSRDLAGGYEQYF. The V gene is TRBV15, the J gene TRBJ2-7; 8 nucleotides line up with TRBD2. Germline loops: CDR1 LNHNV, CDR2 YYDKDF (reference sequence). Trimming removed 0 bases from V and 4 bases from J; junction bases left unmatched: 5. The CDR3 runs 15 residues.

The chain has TRBV7-8 and TRBJ2-2, with 8 bases matching TRBD1. CDR1 SGHVS and CDR2 FQNEAQ come from the germline V gene. The CDR3 covers 14 residues. After removal of 5 bases from V and 4 bases from J, the junction contained 3 bases not matched to a gene. CDR3 DNA sequence: TGTGCCAGCAGCCGAGACAGGGGCACCGGGGAGCTGTTTTTT. Encoded protein: CASSRDRGTGELFF.

The DNA for the CDR3 is TGCGCCAGCAGTGACCCGGGCAGCAACACTGAAGCTTTCTTT. Translation: CASSDPGSNTEAFF. This chain joins TRBV10-2 and TRBJ1-1, with D unclear. V gave up 3 bases and J gave up 2 bases, with 10 bases separating them. The germline V gene has CDR1 WSHSY and CDR2 SAAADI. There are 14 residues in the CDR3.

The rearrangement links TRBV28 to TRBJ2-7; D might be TRBD2 (7 bases). This CDR3 has 15 amino acids. In germline, CDR1 is MDHEN, CDR2 SYDVKM. Deletions cut 4 bases from V and 8 bases from J, with 21 bases between. This CDR3 is CASSSLYGEGTKQYF. The CDR3 bases are TGTGCCAGCAGTTCCCTTTATGGGGAGGGGACAAAGCAGTACTTC.

V and J are TRBV30 and TRBJ1-2; D remains ambiguous. The CDR3 totals 12 residues. Between the trimmed V and J ends, which lost 2 bases and 4 bases, there was a span of 8 bases. The germline V gene has CDR1 GTSNPN and CDR2 SVGIG (reference sequence). CDR3 in DNA: TGTGCCTGGAGTCGTCTGACCTATGGCTACACCTTC. It specifies CAWSRLTYGYTF.

This clone has a single count. V usage is TRBV5-1 and J usage is TRBJ2-1; D uncertain. V lost 4 bases and J 10 bases, leaving 12 bases between the germline ends. The CDR3 length is 12 residues. Germline CDR1 is SGHRS and CDR2 is YFSETQ. CDR3 sequence reads: CASSQGAREQFF. As DNA, the CDR3 is TGCGCCAGCAGCCAAGGAGCCAGGGAGCAGTTCTTC.

This clone was detected once. The chain recombines TRBV4-2 with TRBJ2-7; D gene unclear. The CDR3 length is 14 residues. CDR1 is LGHNA, CDR2 YNFKEQ, per germline. Trimming removed 1 base at V and 2 bases at J, with 9 bases between. The CDR3 bases are TGTGCCAGCAGCCAAGTAACGGGCCCCTACGAGCAGTACTTC. This codes for CASSQVTGPYEQYF.

The table lists this clone with a count of one. V usage is TRBV7-8 and J usage is TRBJ2-1, with 10 bases that match TRBD2. Germline values: CDR1 SGHVS, CDR2 FQNEAQ. The CDR3 is 15 amino acids. V was pared by 8 bases and J by 1 base, with 5 bases of the junction left unmatched. The CDR3 DNA sequence: TGTGCCAGCCAGCGGGAGGGTGGATCCTACAATGAGCAGTTCTTC. It codes for CASQREGGSYNEQFF.

This clone was seen just once. Additional DNA sequences in this sample encode the identical CDR3. The CDR3 here is CASSRTSGGYTGELFF. The DNA of the CDR3 is TGTGCCAGTAGCCGAACTAGCGGGGGCTACACCGGGGAGCTGTTTTTT. V gene TRBV19 combines with J gene TRBJ2-2; 11 bases are a match to TRBD2. Germline V CDR1 and CDR2: LNHDA, SQIVND (reference sequence). The CDR3 extends over 16 amino acids. V trimming: 6 bases; J trimming: 3 bases; junction bases outside the gene matches: 6.

A single count supports this clone. The chain joins TRBV6-5 to TRBJ1-5; D unresolved. V was clipped by 4 bases and J by 8 bases, with 9 bases between them. CDR3 length equals 12 residues. In germline, CDR1 is MNHEY, CDR2 SVGAGI. CDR3 loop: CASSFAGKPQHF. The CDR3 DNA sequence: TGTGCCAGCAGTTTCGCGGGGAAGCCCCAGCATTTT.

This clone was recorded once. This rearrangement joins TRBV16 to TRBJ2-1; 9 nucleotides line up with TRBD1. The germline gives CDR1 KGHSY, CDR2 FQNENV. The CDR3 is made up of 16 amino acids. The V segment lost 1 base and the J segment 5 bases; nucleotides outside the gene matches: 6. CDR3 DNA sequence: TGTGCCAGCAGCCAATATGGGACAGGGTCAAACAATGAGCAGTTCTTC. Amino acids: CASSQYGTGSNNEQFF. The complete variable domain, with remaining parts taken from reference TRBV16 and TRBJ2-1, reads GEEVAQTPKHLVRGEGQKAKLYCAPIKGHSYVFWYQQVLKNEFKFLISFQNENVFDETGMPKERFSAKCLPNSPCSLEIQATKLEDSAVYFCASSQYGTGSNNEQFFGPGTRLTVL.